The clone carrying this T cell receptor beta chain was seen repeatedly, ten times or more. Its antigen is not known. The source of the sample is a study of identical twins. Study-level findings and limits: Twins' excess sharing was less marked for out-of-frame beta sequences. These conclusions were based on statistical analysis (cross-sectional, not following the same donors).

With 11 bases removed from V and 4 bases from J, the gap between germline ends came to 23 bases. Germline-derived CDR1 and CDR2 are SEHNR and FQNEAQ (reference sequence). The CDR3 is 15 amino acids. TCRdb independently ran MiXCR on the 5' RACE reads; one entry per CDR3 protein. Of around 370,000 distinct CDR3 sequences listed, roughly 9% are singletons. V is TRBV7-9 and J is TRBJ1-2; D possibly corresponds to TRBD1 (6 bases). The sequence was collected from a woman between 45 and 65 years old in good health. Sequenced material: naive T cells sorted from blood. The CDR3 loop reads CALEVLGAIVYGYTF. The CDR3 nucleotides are TGTGCCCTCGAGGTTTTGGGGGCAATCGTCTATGGCTACACCTTC.